The 10 T cell receptor beta chains below come from one sample, sequenced in a study of cytomegalovirus exposure and HLA in healthy donors. Clones were sequenced by immunoSEQ multiplex PCR, and TCRdb holds only the in-frame ones, with some missing. Of approximately 230,000 clones in the sample, about 90% were seen once. The source material was PBMCs. Source of these receptors: a man aged 18 to 30 in good health and CMV-seropositive.

The chain has TRBV5-1 and TRBJ2-7, with D perhaps matching TRBD1 or TRBD2 (5 bases each). The germline CDR1 and CDR2 sequences are SGHRS and YFSETQ. V lost 4 bases and J 7 bases, leaving 12 bases between the germline ends. This CDR3 is built from 12 residues. CDR3 sequence (DNA): TGCGCCAGCAGCCGGAGAGGGGAAGAGCAGTACTTC. This codes for CASSRRGEEQYF.

The chain uses TRBV2 and TRBJ1-1; D is uncertain. Germline CDR1 SNHLY, CDR2 FYNNEI. Trimming stripped 9 bases from V and 4 bases from J, with 15 bases between. CDR3 length: 13 residues. In nucleotides, the CDR3 is TGTGCCAGTTCCCCCGGGGTCAGCACTGAAGCTTTCTTT. Its translation: CASSPGVSTEAFF.

The chain employs TRBV11-3 and TRBJ2-1; 12 nucleotides agree with TRBD1. The CDR3 is 15 residues long. Germline-derived CDR1 and CDR2 are SGHNT and YENEEA. The ends lost 4 bases at V and 5 bases at J; junction bases unmatched: 3. Here the CDR3 reads CASSSRDRGHNEQFF. DNA for the CDR3: TGTGCCAGCAGCTCCCGGGACAGGGGGCACAATGAGCAGTTCTTC.

This rearrangement joins TRBV28 to TRBJ1-1, with D uncertain. Trimming stripped 3 bases from V and 4 bases from J, with 12 bases between. The germline gives CDR1 MDHEN, CDR2 SYDVKM. This CDR3 is 14 amino acids long. CDR3 bases: TGTGCCAGCAGTTTGGTCAGGTGGGGCACTGAAGCTTTCTTT. Translating it yields CASSLVRWGTEAFF.

V and J are TRBV2 and TRBJ2-5; TRBD2 aligns across 10 bases. This CDR3 has 13 residues. Losses at the gene ends were 3 bases for V and 7 bases for J; bases not matched to a gene: 2. CDR1 is SNHLY and CDR2 is FYNNEI in the germline V gene. The CDR3 sequence is CASSEVAGGTQYF. As DNA, the CDR3 is TGTGCCAGCAGTGAGGTAGCGGGAGGGACCCAGTACTTC.

The chain recombines TRBV7-8 with TRBJ2-7; 7 bases align to TRBD1. V gave up 5 bases and J gave up 2 bases; unmatched junction bases: 3. Germline V gene lookup returns CDR1 SGHVS and CDR2 FQNEAQ. The CDR3 length is 13 residues. For the CDR3, the DNA is TGTGCCAGCAGCCCTACAGGGGCCTACGAGCAGTACTTC. Protein: CASSPTGAYEQYF.

This sequence joins TRBV18 and TRBJ2-1; 8 bases line up with TRBD1. V lost 4 bases and J lost 1; bases outside the gene matches: 3. Germline assignment: CDR1 KGHSH and CDR2 LQKENI. CDR3 length equals 15 residues. The CDR3 protein is CASSLQGVSYNEQFF. The DNA for the CDR3 is TGTGCCAGCTCACTACAGGGGGTATCCTACAATGAGCAGTTCTTC.

This chain uses TRBV7-3 with TRBJ1-2, with a weak D call TRBD1 (6 bases). Germline values: CDR1 SGHTA, CDR2 FQGTGA. V was shortened by 2 bases and J by 6 bases, with 16 bases between the two germline ends. This CDR3 region has 15 residues. Here the CDR3 reads CASSLDLWDKDGYTF. CDR3 in DNA: TGTGCCAGCAGCTTAGATCTATGGGACAAGGATGGCTACACCTTC.

This rearrangement joins TRBV27 to TRBJ1-1; possible D gene TRBD1, 5 bases. The germline CDR1 and CDR2 sequences are MNHEY and SMNVEV (reference sequence). The CDR3 runs to 16 residues. Trimming took off 3 bases at V and 2 bases at J, with 16 bases between the two ends. Written as DNA, the CDR3 is TGTGCCAGCAGTTTTTCCCCCGCAGGGCCAAACACTGAAGCTTTCTTT. Translation gives CASSFSPAGPNTEAFF.

This sequence joins TRBV4-1 and TRBJ1-1; D remains ambiguous. This CDR3 has 16 amino acids. Germline V gene sequence: CDR1 MGHRA, CDR2 YSYEKL. The V and J ends lost 5 bases and 1 base respectively, with 17 bases between them. This CDR3 reads CASSSPKSGSNTEAFF. The CDR3 DNA reads as TGCGCCAGCAGCTCCCCCAAAAGTGGATCGAACACTGAAGCTTTCTTT.